This is a list of T cell receptor beta chains from one sample in a study of blood T cell repertoires in COVID-19. The protocol was immunoSEQ multiplex PCR, while the TCRdb copy is restricted to in-frame clones and leaves out a portion. The sample lists over 25,000 clones, approximately 81% seen once, with 30% to 40% in the top ten. The specimen was peripheral blood. These receptors came from a man at least 80 years old with acute or convalescent COVID-19. Each CDR3 is given with its conserved first and last residue. The D gene is left open where the match is weak. The size field is filled for only some rows; it gives once, few, many or a size class.

CASSLSLRGGTDTQYF,TGTGCCAGCAGTCTTTCCTTGCGGGGGGGCACAGATACGCAGTATTTT,16,NA,TRBD2,TRBJ2-3,TRBV2
CATNGGGGQETQYF,TGTGCCACCAACGGCGGAGGCGGCCAAGAGACCCAGTACTTC,14,many,NA,TRBJ2-5,TRBV24-1
CASSLLAGGLNEQFF,TGTGCCAGCAGCCTTCTAGCGGGGGGGCTAAATGAGCAGTTCTTC,15,NA,TRBD2,TRBJ2-1,TRBV7-3
CASSEIGGNQPQHF,TGTGCCAGCAGTGAAATCGGAGGTAATCAGCCCCAGCATTTT,14,NA,NA,TRBJ1-5,TRBV2
CASRRGRENTEAFF,TGCGCCAGCAGGAGAGGGCGGGAGAACACTGAAGCTTTCTTT,14,NA,NA,TRBJ1-1,TRBV5-1
CASSLVPDRGQTQYF,TGTGCCAGCAGCTTAGTCCCCGACAGGGGCCAGACCCAGTACTTC,15,NA,TRBD1,TRBJ2-5,TRBV7-2
CASSPQGSESPLHF,TGTGCCAGCAGCCCCCAGGGCAGTGAATCACCCCTCCACTTT,14,NA,NA,TRBJ1-6,TRBV3-1/TRBV3-2
CASSRTGSDTQYF,TGTGCCAGCAGTAGGACAGGATCAGATACGCAGTATTTT,13,few,TRBD1,TRBJ2-3,TRBV12-3/TRBV12-4
CASSRTSRGNTGELFF,TGTGCCAGCAGCCGGACTAGCAGGGGTAACACCGGGGAGCTGTTTTTT,16,NA,TRBD2,TRBJ2-2,TRBV7-6
CASSLERDTDTQYF,TGTGCCAGCAGCTTGGAGAGGGACACAGATACGCAGTATTTT,14,NA,NA,TRBJ2-3,TRBV5-5
CSVQTVPLNYGYTF,TGCAGCGTTCAGACAGTCCCCTTAAACTATGGCTACACCTTC,14,NA,NA,TRBJ1-2,TRBV29-1
CASSQWGTGAPPETQYF,TGCGCCAGCAGTCAATGGGGGACAGGGGCTCCCCCGGAGACCCAGTACTTC,17,NA,TRBD1,TRBJ2-5,TRBV23-1
CATSTRAGGLTDTQYF,TGTGCCACCAGCACCAGAGCGGGGGGGCTGACAGATACGCAGTATTTT,16,NA,TRBD2,TRBJ2-3,TRBV15
CSVEPGEGTEAFF,TGCAGCGTTGAGCCGGGGGAGGGGACTGAAGCTTTCTTT,13,NA,NA,TRBJ1-1,TRBV29-1
CATSAGTNYGYTF,TGTGCCACCAGCGCAGGAACTAACTATGGCTACACCTTC,13,NA,NA,TRBJ1-2,TRBV15
CASSPIAGGPDTQYF,TGTGCCAGCAGCCCAATAGCGGGGGGGCCGGATACGCAGTATTTT,15,NA,TRBD2,TRBJ2-3,TRBV3-1/TRBV3-2
CASRPTAGVNYGYTF,TGCGCCAGCAGACCGACCGCAGGGGTTAACTATGGCTACACCTTC,15,NA,NA,TRBJ1-2,TRBV4-1